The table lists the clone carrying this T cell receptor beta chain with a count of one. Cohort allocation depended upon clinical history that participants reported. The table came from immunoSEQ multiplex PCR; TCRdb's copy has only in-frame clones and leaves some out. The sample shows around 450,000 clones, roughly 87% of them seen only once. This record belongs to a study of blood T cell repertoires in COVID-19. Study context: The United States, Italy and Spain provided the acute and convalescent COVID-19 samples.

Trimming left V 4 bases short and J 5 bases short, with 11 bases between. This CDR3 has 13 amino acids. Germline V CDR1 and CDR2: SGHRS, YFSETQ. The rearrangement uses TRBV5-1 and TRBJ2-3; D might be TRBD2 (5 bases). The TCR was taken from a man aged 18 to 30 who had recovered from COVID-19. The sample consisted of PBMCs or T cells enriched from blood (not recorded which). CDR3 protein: CASSGGSRDTQYF. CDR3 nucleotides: TGCGCCAGCAGCGGAGGATCGCGAGATACGCAGTATTTT.